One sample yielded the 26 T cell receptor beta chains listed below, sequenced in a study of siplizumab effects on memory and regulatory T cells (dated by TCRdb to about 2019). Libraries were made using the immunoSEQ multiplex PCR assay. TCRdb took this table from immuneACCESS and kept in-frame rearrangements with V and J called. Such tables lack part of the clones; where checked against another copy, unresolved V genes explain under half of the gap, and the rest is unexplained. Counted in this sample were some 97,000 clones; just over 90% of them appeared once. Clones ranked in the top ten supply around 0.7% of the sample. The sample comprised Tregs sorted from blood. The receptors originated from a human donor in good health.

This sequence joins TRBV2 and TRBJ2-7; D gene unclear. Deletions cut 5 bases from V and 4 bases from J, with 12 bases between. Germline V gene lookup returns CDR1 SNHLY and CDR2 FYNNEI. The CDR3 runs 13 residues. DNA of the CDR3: TGTGCCAGCAGTCTACTGGGTGGTTACGAGCAGTACTTC. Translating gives CASSLLGGYEQYF.

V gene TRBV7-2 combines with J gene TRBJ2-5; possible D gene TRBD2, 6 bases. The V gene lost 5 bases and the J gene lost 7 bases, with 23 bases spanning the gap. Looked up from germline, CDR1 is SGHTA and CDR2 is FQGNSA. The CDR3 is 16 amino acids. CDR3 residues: CASSAGISGPQGTQYF. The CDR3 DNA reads TGTGCCAGCAGCGCAGGAATTAGCGGACCCCAGGGGACCCAGTACTTC.

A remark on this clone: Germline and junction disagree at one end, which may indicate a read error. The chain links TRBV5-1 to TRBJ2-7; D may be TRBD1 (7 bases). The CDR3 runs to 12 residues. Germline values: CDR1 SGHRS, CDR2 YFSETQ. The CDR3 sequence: CASSLEGAGGYF. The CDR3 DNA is TGCGCCAGCAGTTTGGAGGGGGCCGGCGGGTACTTC.

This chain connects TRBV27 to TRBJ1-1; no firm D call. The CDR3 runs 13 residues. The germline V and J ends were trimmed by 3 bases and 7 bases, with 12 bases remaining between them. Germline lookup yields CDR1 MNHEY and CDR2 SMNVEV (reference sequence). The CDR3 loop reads CASSFLGLGEAFF. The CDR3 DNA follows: TGTGCCAGCAGTTTTCTGGGTCTCGGTGAAGCTTTCTTT.

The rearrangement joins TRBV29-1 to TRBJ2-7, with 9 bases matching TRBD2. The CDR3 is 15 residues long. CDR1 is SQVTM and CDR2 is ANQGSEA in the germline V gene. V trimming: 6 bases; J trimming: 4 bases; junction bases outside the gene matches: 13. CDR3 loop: CSVGGASGKPYEQYF. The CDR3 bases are TGCAGCGTGGGGGGGGCTAGCGGGAAGCCTTACGAGCAGTACTTC.

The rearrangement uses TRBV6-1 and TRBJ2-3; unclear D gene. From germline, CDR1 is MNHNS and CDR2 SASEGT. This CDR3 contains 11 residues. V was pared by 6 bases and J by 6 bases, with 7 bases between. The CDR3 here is CASSALDTQYF. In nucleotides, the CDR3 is TGTGCCAGCAGCGCTCTTGATACGCAGTATTTT.

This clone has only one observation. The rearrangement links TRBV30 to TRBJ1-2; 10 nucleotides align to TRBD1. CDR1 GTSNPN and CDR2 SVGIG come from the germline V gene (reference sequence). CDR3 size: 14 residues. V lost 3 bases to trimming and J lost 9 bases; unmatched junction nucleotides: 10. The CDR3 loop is CAWREGTGARRYTF. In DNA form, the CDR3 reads TGTGCCTGGAGGGAAGGGACAGGGGCCCGTCGCTACACCTTC. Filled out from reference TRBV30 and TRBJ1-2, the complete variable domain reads SQTIHQWPATLVQPVGSPLSLECTVEGTSNPNLYWYRQAAGRGLQLLFYSVGIGQISSEVPQNLSASRPQDRQFILSSKKLLLSDSGFYLCAWREGTGARRYTFGSGTRLTVV.

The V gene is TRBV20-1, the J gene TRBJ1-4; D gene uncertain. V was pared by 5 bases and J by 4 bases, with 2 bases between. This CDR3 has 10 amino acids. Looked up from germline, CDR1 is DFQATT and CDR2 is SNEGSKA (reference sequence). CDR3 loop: CSAVNEKLFF. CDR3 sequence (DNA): TGCAGTGCTGTTAATGAAAAACTGTTTTTT.

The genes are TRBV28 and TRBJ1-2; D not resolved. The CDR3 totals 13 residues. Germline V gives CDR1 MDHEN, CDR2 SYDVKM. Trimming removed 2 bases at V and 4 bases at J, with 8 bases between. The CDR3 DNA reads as TGTGCCAGCAGTTTAAGCGGTGGCTATGGCTACACCTTC. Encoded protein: CASSLSGGYGYTF.

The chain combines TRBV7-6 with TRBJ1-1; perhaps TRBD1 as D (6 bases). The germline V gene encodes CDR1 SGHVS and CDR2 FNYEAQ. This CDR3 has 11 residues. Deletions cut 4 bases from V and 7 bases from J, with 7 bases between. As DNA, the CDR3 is TGTGCCAGCAGCTGGACAGTTGAAGCTTTCTTT. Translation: CASSWTVEAFF.

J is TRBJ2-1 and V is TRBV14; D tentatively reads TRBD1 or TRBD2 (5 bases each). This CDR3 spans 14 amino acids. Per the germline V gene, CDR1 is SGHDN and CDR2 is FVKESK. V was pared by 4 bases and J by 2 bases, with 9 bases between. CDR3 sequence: CASSRGTPYNEQFF. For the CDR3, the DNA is TGTGCCAGCAGCCGTGGGACCCCCTACAATGAGCAGTTCTTC. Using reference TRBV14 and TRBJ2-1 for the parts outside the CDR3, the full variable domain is EAGVTQFPSHSVIEKGQTVTLRCDPISGHDNLYWYRRVMGKEIKFLLHFVKESKQDESGMPNNRFLAERTGGTYSTLKVQPAELEDSGVYFCASSRGTPYNEQFFGPGTRLTVL.

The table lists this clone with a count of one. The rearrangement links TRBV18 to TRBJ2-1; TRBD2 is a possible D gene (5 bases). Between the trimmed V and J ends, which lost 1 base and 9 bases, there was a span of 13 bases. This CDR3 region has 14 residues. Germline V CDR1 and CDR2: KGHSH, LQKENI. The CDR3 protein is CASSPLVRAIEQFF. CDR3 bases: TGTGCCAGCTCACCACTTGTGAGGGCGATTGAGCAGTTCTTC.

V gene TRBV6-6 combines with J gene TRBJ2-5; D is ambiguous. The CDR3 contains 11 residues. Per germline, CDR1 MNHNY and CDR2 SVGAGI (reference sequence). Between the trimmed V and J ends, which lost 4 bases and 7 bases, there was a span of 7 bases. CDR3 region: CASSFEMTQYF. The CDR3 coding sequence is TGTGCCAGCAGTTTCGAGATGACCCAGTACTTC.

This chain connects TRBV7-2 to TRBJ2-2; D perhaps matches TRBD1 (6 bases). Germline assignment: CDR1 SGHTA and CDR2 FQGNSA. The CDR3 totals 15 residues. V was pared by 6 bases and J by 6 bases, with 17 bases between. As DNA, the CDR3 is TGTGCCAGCAGGCAACAGGACAGTGTTGCCGGGGAGCTGTTTTTT. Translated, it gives CASRQQDSVAGELFF. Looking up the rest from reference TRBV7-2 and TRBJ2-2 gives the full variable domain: GAGVSQSPSNKVTEKGKDVELRCDPISGHTALYWYRQSLGQGLEFLIYFQGNSAPDKSGLPSDRFSAERTGGSVSTLTIQRTQQEDSAVYLCASRQQDSVAGELFFGEGSRLTVL.

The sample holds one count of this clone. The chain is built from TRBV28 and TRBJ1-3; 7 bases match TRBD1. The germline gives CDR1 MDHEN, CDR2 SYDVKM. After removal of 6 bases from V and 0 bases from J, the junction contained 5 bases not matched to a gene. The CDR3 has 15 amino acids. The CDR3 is CASSMDRPSGNTIYF. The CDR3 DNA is TGTGCCAGCAGCATGGACAGGCCCTCTGGAAACACCATATATTTT.

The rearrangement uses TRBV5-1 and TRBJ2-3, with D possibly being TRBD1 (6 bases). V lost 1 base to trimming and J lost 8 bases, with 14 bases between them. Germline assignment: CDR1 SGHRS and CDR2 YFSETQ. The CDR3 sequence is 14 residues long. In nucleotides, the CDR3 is TGCGCCAGCAGCTTGAAGGACAGTCTAGTTACGCAGTATTTT. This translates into CASSLKDSLVTQYF.

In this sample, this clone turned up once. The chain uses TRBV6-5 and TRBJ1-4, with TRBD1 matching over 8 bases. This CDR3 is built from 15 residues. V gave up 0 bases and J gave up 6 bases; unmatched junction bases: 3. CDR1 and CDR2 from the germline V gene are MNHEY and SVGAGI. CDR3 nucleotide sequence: TGTGCCAGCAGTTACTCGATGACAGGGGATGAAAAACTGTTTTTT. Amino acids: CASSYSMTGDEKLFF.

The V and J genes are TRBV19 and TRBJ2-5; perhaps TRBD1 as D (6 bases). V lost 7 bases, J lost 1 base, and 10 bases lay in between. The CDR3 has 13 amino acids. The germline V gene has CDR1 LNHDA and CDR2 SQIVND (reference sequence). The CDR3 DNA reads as TGTGCCAGTAAGCGGACAGCCCAAGAGACCCAGTACTTC. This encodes CASKRTAQETQYF.

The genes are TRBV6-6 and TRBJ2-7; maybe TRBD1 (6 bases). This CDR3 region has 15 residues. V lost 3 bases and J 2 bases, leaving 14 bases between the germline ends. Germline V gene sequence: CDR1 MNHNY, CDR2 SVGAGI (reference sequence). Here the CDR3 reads CASSYRGSGAYEQYF. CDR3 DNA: TGTGCCAGCAGTTATAGGGGATCAGGGGCCTACGAGCAGTACTTC.

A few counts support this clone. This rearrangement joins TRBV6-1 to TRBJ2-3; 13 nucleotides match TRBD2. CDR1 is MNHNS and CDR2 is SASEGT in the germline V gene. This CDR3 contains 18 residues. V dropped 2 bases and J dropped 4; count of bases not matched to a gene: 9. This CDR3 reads CASSEWTSGSSGADTQYF. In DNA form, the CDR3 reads TGTGCCAGCAGTGAATGGACTAGCGGGAGTAGTGGGGCAGATACGCAGTATTTT.

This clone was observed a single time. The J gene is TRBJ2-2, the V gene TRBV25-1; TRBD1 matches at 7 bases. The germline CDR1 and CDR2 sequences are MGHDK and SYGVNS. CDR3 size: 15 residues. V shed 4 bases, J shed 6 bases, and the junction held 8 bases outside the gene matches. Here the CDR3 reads CASSGIRGMAGELFF. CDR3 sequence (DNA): TGTGCCAGCAGTGGGATCAGGGGGATGGCCGGGGAGCTGTTTTTT.

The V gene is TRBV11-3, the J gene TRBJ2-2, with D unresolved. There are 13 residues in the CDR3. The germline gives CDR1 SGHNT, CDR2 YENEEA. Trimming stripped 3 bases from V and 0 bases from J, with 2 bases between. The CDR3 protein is CASSFPNTGELFF. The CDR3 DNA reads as TGTGCCAGCAGCTTCCCGAACACCGGGGAGCTGTTTTTT.

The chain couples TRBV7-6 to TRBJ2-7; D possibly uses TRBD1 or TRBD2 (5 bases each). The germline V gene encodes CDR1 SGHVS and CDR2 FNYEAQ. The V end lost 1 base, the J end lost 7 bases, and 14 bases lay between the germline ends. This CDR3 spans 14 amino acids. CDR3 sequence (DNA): TGTGCCAGCAGCTTAGGGGGGACGGTGTGGGAGCAGTACTTC. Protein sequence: CASSLGGTVWEQYF.

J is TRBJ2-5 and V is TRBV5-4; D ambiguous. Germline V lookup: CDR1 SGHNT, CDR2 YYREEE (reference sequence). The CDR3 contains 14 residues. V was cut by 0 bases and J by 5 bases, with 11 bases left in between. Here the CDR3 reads CASSLGARVETQYF. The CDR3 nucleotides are TGTGCCAGCAGCTTGGGTGCCAGAGTGGAGACCCAGTACTTC.

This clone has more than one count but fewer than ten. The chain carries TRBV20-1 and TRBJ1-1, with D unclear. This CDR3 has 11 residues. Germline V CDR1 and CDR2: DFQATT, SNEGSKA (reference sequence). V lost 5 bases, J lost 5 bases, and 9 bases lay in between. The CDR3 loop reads CSAPLVTEAFF. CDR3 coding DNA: TGCAGTGCTCCCCTGGTTACTGAAGCTTTCTTT.

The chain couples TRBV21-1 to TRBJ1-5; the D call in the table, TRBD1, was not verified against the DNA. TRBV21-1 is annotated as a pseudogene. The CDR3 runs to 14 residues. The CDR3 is CASSEGQDYQPQHF. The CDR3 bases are TGTGCCAGCAGCGAGGGACAGGATTATCAGCCCCAGCATTTT.